This T cell receptor (beta chain) was sequenced during a study of OX40 agonist ivuxolimab in advanced cancers. Across the study: Ivuxolimab, an antibody acting as an agonist of OX40 (CD134), was used to treat patients. Of mixed ages from about 20 to 80 and averaging around 60 years, the group was roughly 85% male. Anti-PD-1, anti-PD-L1 or anti-CTLA-4 therapy given earlier was allowed, and around 40% had some.

Germline CDR1 reads SGHKS; CDR2 reads YYEKEE (reference sequence). The V and J ends lost 3 bases and 2 bases respectively, with 14 bases between them. The length of the CDR3 is 15 residues. The data were produced by immunoSEQ multiplex PCR, yet TCRdb's version contains in-frame clones alone and is incomplete. The data contain 85,000 to 100,000 clones, 90% to 95% of them singletons. The source is an adult with an advanced solid tumor such as melanoma, head and neck, liver or kidney cancer. The rearrangement joins TRBV5-5 to TRBJ1-2; D perhaps matches TRBD1 (5 bases). The sequencing used CD4+ or CD8+ T cells sorted from blood, collected in a trial of the OX40 agonist ivuxolimab. The CDR3 DNA reads as TGTGCCAGCAGCTCCCTTGGGGGGGGAAACTATGGCTACACCTTC. It yields the protein CASSSLGGGNYGYTF.